The present T cell receptor beta chain was sequenced within a study of Ad26.COV2.S vaccination and SARS-CoV-2 variants (dated by TCRdb to the early 2020s). Study-wide context: Donors in the vaccine arm were drawn from COV1001, a phase I-IIa trial of Ad26.COV2.S in healthy adults that was multicentre, randomized, double-blind and placebo-controlled. The specificity and breadth of SARS-CoV-2-reactive T cell receptors after Ad26.COV2.S vaccination were assessed by TCRbeta repertoire sequencing. Ad26.COV2.S was given intramuscularly at 5x10^10 or 1x10^11 viral particles, as a single shot or as two shots 56 days apart. Trial participants were randomized into five groups of five, in which low-dose or high-dose Ad26.COV2.S was given once or twice, or placebo was given on both occasions. Throughout the experiments and outcome assessment, investigators stayed blinded to trial group allocation. A total of approximately 30 samples were included in the TCR-sequenced set, comprising approximately 20 Ad26.COV2.S vaccine recipients, 5 placebo recipients and 8 SARS-CoV-2 convalescent individuals.

This sample's treatment or condition label indicates: approximately 18 received Ad26.COV2.S at low or high dose, single or two shots; about 5 received placebo; per-sample allocation not given. Repertoires of vaccine and placebo recipients were sequenced from samples taken on day 63 after the first injection. In Cohort 1b, fewer than 30 adults aged 18-55 years were enrolled at a single site in Boston, USA, between 29 July and 7 August 2020. As a vaccine, Ad26.COV2.S was a replication-incompetent adenovirus type 26 vector that expressed a prefusion-stabilized SARS-CoV-2 spike protein derived from the original Wuhan strain. Study-wide conclusions, independent of this receptor: Vaccine and placebo recipients had comparable non-spike TCR breadth, which fits with the vaccine containing only spike. Substantial breadth of spike-specific CD8+ and CD4+ T cell responses was reported after vaccination. According to the authors, total T cell responses may have been underestimated by the TCR breadth and depth analyses. The study lacked the statistical power to compare responses across vaccine doses or regimens. Ad26.COV2.S recipients had higher spike-specific TCR breadth than placebo recipients (P = 0.0014).

TCRbeta CDR3 regions were sequenced with the immunoSEQ Assay. After extraction, genomic DNA underwent amplification by bias-controlled multiplex PCR, followed by high-throughput sequencing. In the original analysis: To quantify the absolute abundance of each unique TCRbeta CDR3 region, sequences were collapsed and filtered. T cell fraction was estimated by normalizing TCRbeta template counts to usable DNA, with usable DNA measured through amplification of reference genes found in all nucleated cells. Repertoire TCRs were annotated as SARS-CoV-2-specific by exact matching of V gene, CDR3 amino acid sequence and J gene to a known reactive TCR set. The reference SARS-CoV-2 TCR set came from MIRA and was filtered for enrichment in COVID-19-positive ImmuneCODE repertoires, removing public or cross-reactive TCRs. Drawing on the MIRA antigens, annotated TCRs were analysed further at the level of specific ORF or position within ORF. Breadth was defined as annotated unique rearrangements over total unique productive rearrangements; depth was the summed frequency of those rearrangements. Two-sided Wilcoxon rank-sum tests were used to compare TCR breadth between groups. TCRdb took over this immuneACCESS table, retaining in-frame rearrangements with V and J assigned. Such tables are incomplete; in checked studies, under half of the missing clones stem from an unresolved V gene, and the remainder is unexplained. V and J calls and clone size come straight from that table; D and trimming were deduced from the DNA. This sample comprises some 390,000 clones, 75% to 90% of them detected only once. The biggest ten clones account for around 2% of the sample.

Worth noting for this clone: The clone's antigen remains unknown. Nothing much larger sits one base from this clone, and base qualities are not available.

The TCR sequence derives from a person aged 18-60 years who received the Ad26.COV2.S COVID-19 vaccine or a placebo. Here the sequenced sample was peripheral blood, taken in a trial of Ad26.COV2.S vaccine versus placebo.

The CDR3 reads CASSLAARGGYGYTF. The sequenced DNA is TGTGCCAGCAGCTTGGCCGCCAGGGGCGGCTATGGCTACACCTTC. The chain joins TRBV5-4 to TRBJ1-2, with TRBD1 perhaps the D gene, on 6 matching bases. As encoded in the germline V gene (reference sequence), CDR1 is SGHNT while CDR2 is YYREEE. The junction carries 13 bases between V and J, which are trimmed by 0 bases and 4 bases respectively. Including cysteine and phenylalanine, the CDR3 has 15 amino acids. Just CDR3 DNA is preserved here, 45 bases in frame from base 1.